The rows below give T cell receptor beta chains drawn from one sample of a study of OX40 agonist ivuxolimab in advanced cancers. TCRdb's table, derived via immunoSEQ multiplex PCR, lists solely in-frame clones and lacks some. The sample has 80,000 or so clones, approximately 84% seen once. The sequencing used CD4+ or CD8+ T cells sorted from blood, collected in a trial of the OX40 agonist ivuxolimab. These receptors all stem from an adult with an advanced solid tumor such as melanoma, head and neck, liver or kidney cancer. Both conserved end residues are part of each CDR3.

j_gene | v_gene | CDR3aa
TRBJ1-2 | TRBV6-6 | CASMGDIRHGYTF
TRBJ1-5 | TRBV29-1 | CSVQGGWDQPQHF
TRBJ2-1 | TRBV5-6 | CASSLGPTDEQFF
TRBJ2-5 | TRBV5-4 | CASSSPGGPLETQYF
TRBJ2-5 | TRBV2 | CASGWTGGRETQYF
TRBJ2-7 | TRBV7-9 | CASSLGLAGEGPYEQYF
TRBJ2-7 | TRBV25-1 | CASSDPPSYEQYF
TRBJ2-1 | TRBV2 | CASREQGPGYNEQFF
TRBJ1-2 | TRBV5-4 | CASRMDGREAANYGYTF
TRBJ2-3 | TRBV2 | CASRGTSGIWTDTQYF
TRBJ2-2 | TRBV6-1 | CASSEIQTPHPAGELFF
TRBJ2-2 | TRBV5-1 | CASSLRGTGGTGELFF
TRBJ2-1 | TRBV29-1 | CSVGGLAIASYINEQFF
TRBJ2-1 | TRBV5-4 | CASSMGLAGYYNEQFF
TRBJ1-2 | TRBV30 | CAWSSNARYGYTF
TRBJ2-6 | TRBV11-3 | CASSPDDRAGANVLTF
TRBJ1-6 | TRBV28 | CASSLTSGRPTLHF
TRBJ2-5 | TRBV5-6 | CASSLIRAGGQETQYF
TRBJ1-5 | TRBV7-2 | CASSLMTGGFQPQHF
TRBJ2-1 | TRBV5-1 | CASSSDFAGVDEQFF
TRBJ1-4 | TRBV6-1 | CASSEGAGGTEKLFF
TRBJ2-7 | TRBV2 | CASTNWAQAHEQYF
TRBJ2-7 | TRBV28 | CASRWTGAYEQYF
TRBJ2-2 | TRBV7-9 | CASSSVAGGPITGELFF
TRBJ1-2 | TRBV9 | CASSLTEDYGYTF
TRBJ1-1 | TRBV5-6 | CASSSGTGGTGEAFF
TRBJ1-1 | TRBV10-1 | CASSLDRGIEAFF
TRBJ1-4 | TRBV9 | CASSETVTNEKLFF
TRBJ2-7 | TRBV6-1 | CASSNYEQYF
TRBJ1-1 | TRBV27 | CASSLSGTGGTEAFF
TRBJ2-1 | TRBV10-3 | CAISDMREYLSNEQFF
TRBJ1-5 | TRBV19 | CASTPRRGEPQHF
TRBJ2-1 | TRBV4-1 | CASSQLGNEQFF
TRBJ1-5 | TRBV30 | CAWSDSWNQPQHF
TRBJ2-7 | TRBV7-2 | CASKRTGGYEQYF
TRBJ2-1 | TRBV9 | CASSVAEPYEQFF
TRBJ1-3 | TRBV27 | CASRDGNTIYF
TRBJ1-4 | TRBV29-1 | CSVSVGGGYEKLFF